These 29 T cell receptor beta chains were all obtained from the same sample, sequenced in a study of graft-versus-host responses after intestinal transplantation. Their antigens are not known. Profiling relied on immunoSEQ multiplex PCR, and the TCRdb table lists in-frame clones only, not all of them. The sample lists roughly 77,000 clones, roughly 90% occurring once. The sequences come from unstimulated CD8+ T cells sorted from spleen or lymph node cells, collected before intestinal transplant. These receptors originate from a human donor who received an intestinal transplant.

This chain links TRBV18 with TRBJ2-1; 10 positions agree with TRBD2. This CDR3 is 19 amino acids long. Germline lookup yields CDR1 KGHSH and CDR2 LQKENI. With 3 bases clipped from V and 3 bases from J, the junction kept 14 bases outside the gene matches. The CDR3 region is CASSPNVLLAGGIYNEQFF. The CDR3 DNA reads TGTGCCAGCTCACCTAATGTTCTTTTAGCGGGGGGTATCTACAATGAGCAGTTCTTC.

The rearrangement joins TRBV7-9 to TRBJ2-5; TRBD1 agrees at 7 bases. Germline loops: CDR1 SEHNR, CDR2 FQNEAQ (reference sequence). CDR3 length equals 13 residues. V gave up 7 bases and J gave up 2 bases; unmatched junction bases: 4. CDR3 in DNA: TGTGCCAGCATCCCGACAGGGCAAGAGACCCAGTACTTC. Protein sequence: CASIPTGQETQYF.

The CDR3 region has the DNA TGTGCCAGCAGCCAAGATGTTGGGGGCGGCTATGGCTACACCTTC. Translation gives CASSQDVGGGYGYTF. The rearrangement uses TRBV14 and TRBJ1-2; TRBD1 might be the D (6 bases). The V and J ends lost 0 bases and 4 bases respectively, with 12 bases between them. Germline assignment: CDR1 SGHDN and CDR2 FVKESK. This CDR3 is 15 amino acids long.

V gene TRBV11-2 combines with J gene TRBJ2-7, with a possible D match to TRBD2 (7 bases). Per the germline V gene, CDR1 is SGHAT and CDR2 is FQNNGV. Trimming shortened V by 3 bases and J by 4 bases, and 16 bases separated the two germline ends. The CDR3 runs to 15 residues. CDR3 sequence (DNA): TGTGCCAGCAGCTTTGGGGCGGGGGCCAATTACGAGCAGTACTTC. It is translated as CASSFGAGANYEQYF.

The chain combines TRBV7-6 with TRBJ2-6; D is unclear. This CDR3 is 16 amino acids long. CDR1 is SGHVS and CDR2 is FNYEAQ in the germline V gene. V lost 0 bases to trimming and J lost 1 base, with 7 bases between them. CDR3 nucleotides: TGTGCCAGCAGCTTAGCTATCCCGTCTGGGGCCAACGTCCTGACTTTC. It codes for CASSLAIPSGANVLTF.

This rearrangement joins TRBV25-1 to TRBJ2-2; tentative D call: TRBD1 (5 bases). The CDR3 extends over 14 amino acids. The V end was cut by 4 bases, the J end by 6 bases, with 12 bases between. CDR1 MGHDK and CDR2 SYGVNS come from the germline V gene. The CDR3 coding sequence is TGTGCCAGCAGTGGGTACGCAGGGCCCGGGGAGCTGTTTTTT. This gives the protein CASSGYAGPGELFF.

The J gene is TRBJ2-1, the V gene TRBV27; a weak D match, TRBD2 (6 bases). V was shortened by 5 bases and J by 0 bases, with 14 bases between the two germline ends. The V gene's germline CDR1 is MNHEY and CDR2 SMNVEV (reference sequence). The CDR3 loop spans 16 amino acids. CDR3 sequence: CASSPLTRSSYNEQFF. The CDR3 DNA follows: TGTGCCAGCAGTCCCCTGACTAGGAGCTCCTACAATGAGCAGTTCTTC.

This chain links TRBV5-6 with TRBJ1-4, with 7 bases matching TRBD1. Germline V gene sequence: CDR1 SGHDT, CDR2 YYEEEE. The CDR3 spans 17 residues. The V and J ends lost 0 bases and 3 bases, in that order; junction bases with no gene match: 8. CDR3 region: CASSLGRRGPSNEKLFF. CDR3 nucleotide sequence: TGTGCCAGCAGCTTGGGTAGGAGGGGGCCATCTAATGAAAAACTGTTTTTT.

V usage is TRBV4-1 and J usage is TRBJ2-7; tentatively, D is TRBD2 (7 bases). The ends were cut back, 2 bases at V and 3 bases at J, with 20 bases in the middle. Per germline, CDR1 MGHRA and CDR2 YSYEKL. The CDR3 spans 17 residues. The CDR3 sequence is CASSQNGGGGSSYEQYF. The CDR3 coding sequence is TGCGCCAGCAGCCAAAACGGCGGCGGGGGCTCCAGCTACGAGCAGTACTTC.

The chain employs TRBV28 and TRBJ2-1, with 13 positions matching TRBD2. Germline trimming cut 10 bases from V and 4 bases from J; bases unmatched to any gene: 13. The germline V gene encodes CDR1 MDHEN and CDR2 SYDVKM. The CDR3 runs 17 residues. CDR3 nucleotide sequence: TGTGCCAATCCGGGACTAGCGGGACACTTGCATTACAATGAGCAGTTCTTC. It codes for CANPGLAGHLHYNEQFF.

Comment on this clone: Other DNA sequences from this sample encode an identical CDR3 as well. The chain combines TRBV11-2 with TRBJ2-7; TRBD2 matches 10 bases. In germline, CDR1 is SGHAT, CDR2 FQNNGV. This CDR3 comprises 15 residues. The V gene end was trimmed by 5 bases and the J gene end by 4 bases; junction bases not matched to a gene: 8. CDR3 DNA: TGTGCCAGCAGCCCGGGGCTAGCGGGGGTATACGAGCAGTACTTC. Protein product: CASSPGLAGVYEQYF.

The CDR3 is CASSPPYGRKYNEQFF. Written as DNA, the CDR3 is TGCGCCAGCAGCCCCCCCTATGGGCGTAAATACAATGAGCAGTTCTTC. This rearrangement joins TRBV5-1 to TRBJ2-1; D unresolved. Germline CDR1 is SGHRS and CDR2 is YFSETQ. The CDR3 spans 16 residues. Trimming stripped 4 bases from V and 4 bases from J, with 18 bases between.

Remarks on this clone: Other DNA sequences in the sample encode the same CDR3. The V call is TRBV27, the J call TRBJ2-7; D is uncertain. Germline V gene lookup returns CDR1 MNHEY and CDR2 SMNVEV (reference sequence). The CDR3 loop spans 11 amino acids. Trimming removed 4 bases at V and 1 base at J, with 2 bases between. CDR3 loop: CASSSSYEQYF. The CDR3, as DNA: TGTGCCAGCAGTTCTTCCTACGAGCAGTACTTC.

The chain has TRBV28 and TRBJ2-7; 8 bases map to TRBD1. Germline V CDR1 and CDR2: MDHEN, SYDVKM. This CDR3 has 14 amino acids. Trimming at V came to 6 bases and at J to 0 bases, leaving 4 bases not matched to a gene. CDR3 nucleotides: TGTGCCAGCAGGCCGACAGGGGCCTCCTACGAGCAGTACTTC. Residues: CASRPTGASYEQYF.

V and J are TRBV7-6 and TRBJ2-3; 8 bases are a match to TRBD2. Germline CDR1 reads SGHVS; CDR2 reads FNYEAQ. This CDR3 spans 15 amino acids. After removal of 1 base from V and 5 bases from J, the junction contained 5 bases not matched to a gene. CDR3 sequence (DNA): TGTGCCAGCAGCTTAGTCGACAGCGGGGGAGATACGCAGTATTTT. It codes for CASSLVDSGGDTQYF.

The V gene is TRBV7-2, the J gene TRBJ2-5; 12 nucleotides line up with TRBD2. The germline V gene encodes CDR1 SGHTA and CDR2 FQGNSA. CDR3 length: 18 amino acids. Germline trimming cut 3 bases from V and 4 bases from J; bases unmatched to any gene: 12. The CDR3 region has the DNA TGTGCCAGCAGCTTCGGTTTCCGGCTAGCGGGAGGGCGAGAGACCCAGTACTTC. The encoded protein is CASSFGFRLAGGRETQYF.

The CDR3 nucleotides read TGTGCCAGCAGCTTAGCGACAGGACTCGACAATGAGCAGTTCTTC. Protein: CASSLATGLDNEQFF. The chain joins TRBV7-9 to TRBJ2-1, with a weak D call TRBD1 (6 bases). The CDR3 loop spans 15 amino acids. Trimming took off 0 bases at V and 5 bases at J, with 11 bases between the two ends. The germline V gene encodes CDR1 SEHNR and CDR2 FQNEAQ (reference sequence).

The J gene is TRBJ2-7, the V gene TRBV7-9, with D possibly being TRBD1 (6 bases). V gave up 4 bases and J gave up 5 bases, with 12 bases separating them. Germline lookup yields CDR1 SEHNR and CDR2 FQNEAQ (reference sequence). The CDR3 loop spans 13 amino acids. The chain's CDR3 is CASSSTGFHEQYF. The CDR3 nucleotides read TGTGCCAGCAGCTCCACAGGGTTCCACGAGCAGTACTTC.

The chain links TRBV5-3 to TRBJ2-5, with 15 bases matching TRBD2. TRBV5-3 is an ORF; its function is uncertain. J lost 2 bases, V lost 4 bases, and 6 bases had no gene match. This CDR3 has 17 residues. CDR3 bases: TGTGCCAGAAGCCCGGGGACTAGCGGGAGGACGCAAGAGACCCAGTACTTC. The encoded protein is CARSPGTSGRTQETQYF.

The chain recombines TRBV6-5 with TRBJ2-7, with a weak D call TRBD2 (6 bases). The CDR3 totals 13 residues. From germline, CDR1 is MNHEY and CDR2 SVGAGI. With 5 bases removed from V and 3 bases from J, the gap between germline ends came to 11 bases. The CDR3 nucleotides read TGTGCCAGCAGTCCGGGGGAGTACTACGAGCAGTACTTC. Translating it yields CASSPGEYYEQYF.

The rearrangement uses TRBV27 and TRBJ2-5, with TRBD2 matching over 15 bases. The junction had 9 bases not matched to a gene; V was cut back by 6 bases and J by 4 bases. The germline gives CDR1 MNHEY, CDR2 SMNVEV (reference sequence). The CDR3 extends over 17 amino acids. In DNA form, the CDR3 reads TGTGCCAGCAGCGGACTAGCGGGGGGGCCGGGGGGAGAGACCCAGTACTTC. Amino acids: CASSGLAGGPGGETQYF.

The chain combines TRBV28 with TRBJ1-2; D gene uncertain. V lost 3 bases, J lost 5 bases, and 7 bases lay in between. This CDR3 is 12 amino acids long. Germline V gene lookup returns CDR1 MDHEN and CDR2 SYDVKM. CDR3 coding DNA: TGTGCCAGCAGTTTCCAGGATTATGGCTACACCTTC. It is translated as CASSFQDYGYTF.

In DNA, the CDR3 is TGTGCCTCCAACAAAGGAGTTGGCTTAAATGAAAACACCATATATTTT. This translates into CASNKGVGLNENTIYF. V usage is TRBV10-3 and J usage is TRBJ1-3; D call uncertain. The CDR3 has 16 amino acids. Per germline, CDR1 ENHRY and CDR2 SYGVKD. With 11 bases removed from V and 6 bases from J, the gap between germline ends came to 26 bases.

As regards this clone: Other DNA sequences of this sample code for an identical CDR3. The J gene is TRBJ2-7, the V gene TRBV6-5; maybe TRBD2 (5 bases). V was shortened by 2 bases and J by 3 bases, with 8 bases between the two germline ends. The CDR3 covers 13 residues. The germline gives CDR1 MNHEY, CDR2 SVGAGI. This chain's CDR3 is CASSYEGGYEQYF. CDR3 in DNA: TGTGCCAGCAGTTACGAGGGCGGCTACGAGCAGTACTTC.

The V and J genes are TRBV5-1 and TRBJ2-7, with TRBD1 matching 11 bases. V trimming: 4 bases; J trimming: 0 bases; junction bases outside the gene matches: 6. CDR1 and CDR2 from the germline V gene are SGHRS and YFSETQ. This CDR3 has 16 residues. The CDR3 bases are TGCGCCAGCAGCACAGGACAGGGGGCCCTCTCCTACGAGCAGTACTTC. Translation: CASSTGQGALSYEQYF.

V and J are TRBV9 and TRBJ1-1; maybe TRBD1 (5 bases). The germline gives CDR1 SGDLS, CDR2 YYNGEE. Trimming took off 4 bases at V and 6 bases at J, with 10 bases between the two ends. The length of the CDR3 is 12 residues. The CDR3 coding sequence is TGTGCCAGCAGCCCCCCGGGGGCTGAAGCTTTCTTT. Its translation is CASSPPGAEAFF.

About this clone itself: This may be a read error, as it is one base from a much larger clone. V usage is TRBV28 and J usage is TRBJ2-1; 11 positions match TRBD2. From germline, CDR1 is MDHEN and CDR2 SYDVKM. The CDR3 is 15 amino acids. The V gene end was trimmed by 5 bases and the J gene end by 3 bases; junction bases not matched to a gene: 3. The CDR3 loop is CASSEGTSGYNEQFF. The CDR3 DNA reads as TGTGCCAGCAGTGAAGGGACTAGCGGCTACAATGAGCAGTTCTTC.

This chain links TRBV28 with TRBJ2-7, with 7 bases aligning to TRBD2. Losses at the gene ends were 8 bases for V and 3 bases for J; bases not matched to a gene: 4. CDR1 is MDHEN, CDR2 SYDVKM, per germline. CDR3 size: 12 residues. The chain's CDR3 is CASGREIYEQYF. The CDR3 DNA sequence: TGTGCCAGCGGGCGGGAGATCTACGAGCAGTACTTC. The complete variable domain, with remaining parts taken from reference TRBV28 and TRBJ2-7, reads DVKVTQSSRYLVKRTGEKVFLECVQDMDHENMFWYRQDPGLGLRLIYFSYDVKMKEKGDIPEGYSVSREKKERFSLILESASTNQTSMYLCASGREIYEQYFGPGTRLTVT.

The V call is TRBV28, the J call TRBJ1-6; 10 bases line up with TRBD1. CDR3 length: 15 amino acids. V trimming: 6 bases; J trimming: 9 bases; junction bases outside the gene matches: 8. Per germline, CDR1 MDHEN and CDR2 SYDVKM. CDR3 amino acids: CASSPTGQGGSPLHF. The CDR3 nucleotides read TGTGCCAGCAGCCCTACTGGACAGGGGGGTTCACCCCTCCACTTT. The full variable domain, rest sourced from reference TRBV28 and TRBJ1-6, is DVKVTQSSRYLVKRTGEKVFLECVQDMDHENMFWYRQDPGLGLRLIYFSYDVKMKEKGDIPEGYSVSREKKERFSLILESASTNQTSMYLCASSPTGQGGSPLHFGNGTRLTVT.